The subject of this entry is one T cell receptor beta chain. No antigen is known for it. Libraries were prepared by immunoSEQ multiplex PCR; TCRdb keeps only in-frame clonotypes and omits some of them. The sample has 70,000 or so clones, around 93% seen once. This CDR3 has 14 amino acids. V shed 7 bases and J shed 8 bases, with 18 bases lying between them. The germline CDR1 and CDR2 sequences are MGHDK and SYGVNS. The data were taken from a study of T cell clones after liver transplantation. Study-level information: Post-transplant blood was tracked for graft-donor-reactive T cell clones identified in a pre-transplant mixed lymphocyte reaction. Broader study findings: Graft donor-reactive T cells possibly entered the graft instead of undergoing deletion.

The sample consisted of CD4+ T cells from blood, taken less than 26 months after liver transplant. This sequence originates from a human patient who received a liver transplant. These T cells may partly come from the graft donor. This sequence joins TRBV25-1 and TRBJ2-1; D is possibly TRBD2 (5 bases). The CDR3 here is CASIELVRSDEQFF. CDR3 sequence (DNA): TGTGCCAGCATCGAACTAGTTAGATCGGATGAGCAGTTCTTC.